Below, one T cell receptor (beta chain) is given with its context. It was with unique molecular identifiers that the TCRbeta library was prepared. A single record per CDR3 protein comes from TCRdb applying MiXCR to the PCR reads. This sample has around 340,000 distinct CDR3 sequences, with about an eighth found just once. These data are taken from a study of T-cell reconstitution after alpha-beta-depleted transplantation in children. Germline V gene lookup returns CDR1 DFQATT and CDR2 SNEGSKA (reference sequence). This CDR3 contains 17 residues. With V trimmed by 1 base and J by 3 bases, 15 bases remained unmatched.

J is TRBJ2-7 and V is TRBV20-1; 7 bases fit TRBD1. This sequence originates from a human donor who donated a stem cell graft to a child with Fanconi anemia. Sample: PBMCs, taken from the stem cell graft. CDR3 in amino acids: CSARAIQGQAAVYEQYF. As DNA, the CDR3 is TGCAGTGCTAGAGCGATCCAAGGACAGGCGGCGGTCTACGAGCAGTACTTC.